This T cell receptor (beta chain) was found in a study of shared T cell receptors in the human thymus. This table comes from immunoSEQ multiplex PCR, and its TCRdb copy is limited to in-frame clones, with some not included. The repertoire consists of a few hundred thousand clones, with around 95% occurring once and the leading ten covering roughly 0.02%. The sequence was collected from a human donor. Sample: thymocytes.

CDR3 nucleotides: TGTGCCAGCAGGGGAGCGGACAGAAAAAACATTCAGTACTTC. It codes for CASRGADRKNIQYF. V usage is TRBV27 and J usage is TRBJ2-4, with D tentatively TRBD1 (6 bases). The CDR3 has 14 residues. Trimming took off 6 bases at V and 4 bases at J, with 13 bases between the two ends. Per germline, CDR1 MNHEY and CDR2 SMNVEV (reference sequence).